The next 29 T cell receptor beta chains were all read from a single sample in a study of blood T cell repertoires in COVID-19. This table comes from immunoSEQ multiplex PCR, and its TCRdb copy is limited to in-frame clones, with some not included. The repertoire holds roughly 140,000 clones, with 84% as singletons. Input material: peripheral blood. The receptors shown here come from a human donor in a cohort sampled during active COVID-19.

The rearrangement links TRBV19 to TRBJ2-3; 12 bases match TRBD2. The germline CDR1 and CDR2 sequences are LNHDA and SQIVND (reference sequence). This CDR3 has 17 residues. The J segment lost 2 bases and the V segment lost 3 bases, leaving 6 bases of the junction unmatched. Here the CDR3 reads CASSIVRTSGDTDTQYF. The CDR3 DNA is TGTGCCAGTAGTATTGTTAGGACTAGCGGGGACACAGATACGCAGTATTTT.

The CDR3 spells CASSLATYNEQFF. DNA of the CDR3: TGCGCCAGCAGCTTAGCTACCTACAATGAGCAGTTCTTC. The J gene is TRBJ2-1, the V gene TRBV5-1; D remains ambiguous. The ends were cut back, 2 bases at V and 2 bases at J, with 5 bases in the middle. Germline V lookup: CDR1 SGHRS, CDR2 YFSETQ. The CDR3 runs 13 residues.

The chain is built from TRBV3-1 (or the pseudogene TRBV3-2) and TRBJ2-1, with D unclear. CDR1 and CDR2 (germline): LGHDT, YNNKEL (reference sequence). V lost 2 bases and J lost 10, with 18 bases in between. CDR3 size: 15 residues. CDR3 DNA: TGTGCCAGCAGCCAAATCTGGGCCTTGACGGTCGAGCAGTTCTTC. Translating it yields CASSQIWALTVEQFF.

V usage is TRBV9 and J usage is TRBJ2-5; TRBD2 matches 8 bases. The CDR3 is 15 amino acids. V shed 3 bases and J 3 bases; nucleotides not matched to a gene: 7. The germline V gene encodes CDR1 SGDLS and CDR2 YYNGEE. CDR3 DNA: TGTGCCAGCAGCGCCTCCGGGAGGGGGGAAGAGACCCAGTACTTC. Translating gives CASSASGRGEETQYF.

V and J are TRBV29-1 and TRBJ2-7, with D perhaps TRBD1 (6 bases). This CDR3 spans 16 amino acids. The V gene's germline CDR1 is SQVTM and CDR2 ANQGSEA. Trimming stripped 5 bases from V and 0 bases from J, with 20 bases between. The CDR3 nucleotides are TGCAGCGTTAGAAAGGCTGTGACAGGAATCTCCTACGAGCAGTACTTC. Translating it yields CSVRKAVTGISYEQYF.

The count of this clone is one. The chain combines TRBV28 with TRBJ1-1; TRBD1 is a possible D gene (5 bases). The V end lost 3 bases, the J end lost 5 bases, and 10 bases lay between the germline ends. Germline V CDR1 and CDR2: MDHEN, SYDVKM. The CDR3 covers 13 residues. The CDR3 nucleotides read TGTGCCAGCAGTTTCCGGGGGGGGACTGAAGCTTTCTTT. Translating gives CASSFRGGTEAFF.

This rearrangement joins TRBV1 to TRBJ2-4; TRBD2 is the table's D call, not checked against the DNA. TRBV1 is classified as a pseudogene. The CDR3 has 18 residues. The CDR3 reads CTSSQSRGGAVSKNIQYF. DNA for the CDR3: TGCACCAGCAGCCAATCTCGAGGAGGGGCGGTCAGCAAAAACATTCAGTACTTC.

V is TRBV5-4 and J is TRBJ1-1, with D tentatively TRBD1 (6 bases). The germline gives CDR1 SGHNT, CDR2 YYREEE (reference sequence). This CDR3 comprises 16 residues. The V and J ends lost 0 bases and 0 bases respectively, with 12 bases between them. The CDR3 region is CASSLGAGVMNTEAFF. For the CDR3, the DNA is TGTGCCAGCAGCTTGGGGGCAGGGGTAATGAACACTGAAGCTTTCTTT.

The chain combines TRBV5-4 with TRBJ2-2; 7 positions match TRBD2. The V segment lost 0 bases and the J segment 6 bases; nucleotides outside the gene matches: 14. Germline V lookup: CDR1 SGHNT, CDR2 YYREEE (reference sequence). The CDR3 contains 18 residues. CDR3 nucleotides: TGTGCCAGCAGCTTGGAACTAGCGCCCATAACACCCGCCGGGGAGCTGTTTTTT. Translation: CASSLELAPITPAGELFF.

The rearrangement uses TRBV21-1 and TRBJ1-4; TRBD1, the table's D call, was not compared with the DNA. TRBV21-1 is assigned pseudogene status. This CDR3 has 16 amino acids. The CDR3 sequence: CASSRLPGQEVEKLFF. As DNA, the CDR3 is TGTGCCAGCAGCAGACTTCCGGGACAGGAGGTTGAAAAACTGTTTTTT.

V gene TRBV19 combines with J gene TRBJ1-5; possible D gene TRBD1, 6 bases. The V and J ends lost 4 bases and 0 bases respectively, with 13 bases between them. CDR3 length: 16 amino acids. Germline CDR1 and CDR2: LNHDA and SQIVND (reference sequence). The CDR3: CASSRPTGSSNQPQHF. In DNA form, the CDR3 reads TGTGCCAGTAGTAGGCCTACAGGGTCTAGCAATCAGCCCCAGCATTTT.

This rearrangement joins TRBV7-3 to TRBJ2-7; the D gene is possibly TRBD1 (6 bases). The CDR3 runs 13 residues. Trimming took off 5 bases at V and 3 bases at J, with 11 bases between the two ends. Germline V CDR1 and CDR2: SGHTA, FQGTGA. CDR3 bases: TGTGCCAGCAGCCCCGGACAGAGCTACGAGCAGTACTTC. This gives the protein CASSPGQSYEQYF. Filled out from reference TRBV7-3 and TRBJ2-7, the complete variable domain reads GAGVSQTPSNKVTEKGKYVELRCDPISGHTALYWYRQSLGQGPEFLIYFQGTGAADDSGLPNDRFFAVRPEGSVSTLKIQRTERGDSAVYLCASSPGQSYEQYFGPGTRLTVT.

The gene calls are TRBV5-1 and TRBJ1-5; D is unresolved. V dropped 4 bases and J dropped 0 bases, with 5 bases sitting between them. In germline, CDR1 is SGHRS, CDR2 YFSETQ. The CDR3 is made up of 13 amino acids. CDR3 bases: TGCGCCAGCAGCATCAATAGCAATCAGCCCCAGCATTTT. Protein: CASSINSNQPQHF.

This rearrangement joins TRBV5-6 to TRBJ1-2; 7 bases agree with TRBD1. With V trimmed by 2 bases and J by 5 bases, 3 bases remained unmatched. Germline assignment: CDR1 SGHDT and CDR2 YYEEEE. The CDR3 consists of 13 residues. CDR3 bases: TGTGCCAGCAGCTTCACAGGGGAATATGGCTACACCTTC. This translates into CASSFTGEYGYTF.

The genes are TRBV7-2 and TRBJ2-2, with TRBD1 matching 7 bases. The V gene's germline CDR1 is SGHTA and CDR2 FQGNSA. V was pared by 3 bases and J by 0 bases, with 1 base of the junction left unmatched. The CDR3 covers 15 residues. CDR3 sequence: CASSFQGANTGELFF. Here the CDR3 DNA reads TGTGCCAGCAGCTTTCAGGGGGCGAACACCGGGGAGCTGTTTTTT.

V gene TRBV18 combines with J gene TRBJ2-2; no firm D call. Trimming shortened V by 2 bases and J by 4 bases, and 8 bases separated the two germline ends. The CDR3 has 14 residues. Germline CDR1 and CDR2: KGHSH and LQKENI. CDR3: CASSPGLFTGELFF. DNA for the CDR3: TGTGCCAGCTCACCAGGGCTGTTCACCGGGGAGCTGTTTTTT.

The chain combines TRBV2 with TRBJ1-5, with no clear D. CDR1 and CDR2 (germline): SNHLY, FYNNEI. Trimming took 4 bases from V and 3 from J, leaving 10 bases between them. The CDR3 runs to 14 residues. The CDR3 DNA is TGTGCCAGCAGTGGTGGGCAGATCAATCAGCCCCAGCATTTT. As protein: CASSGGQINQPQHF.

The rearrangement joins TRBV29-1 to TRBJ2-1; D unresolved. The germline V gene encodes CDR1 SQVTM and CDR2 ANQGSEA. The CDR3 totals 13 residues. The V end was cut by 3 bases, the J end by 0 bases, with 6 bases between. This chain's CDR3 is CSVDISSYNEQFF. CDR3 in DNA: TGCAGCGTTGACATTAGCTCCTACAATGAGCAGTTCTTC.

V is TRBV5-4 and J is TRBJ1-2, with a weak D call TRBD1 (6 bases). This CDR3 has 15 residues. With 1 base removed from V and 1 base from J, the gap between germline ends came to 11 bases. The germline gives CDR1 SGHNT, CDR2 YYREEE (reference sequence). The CDR3 is CASSLQTGVNYGYTF. The CDR3, as DNA: TGTGCCAGCAGCTTGCAGACAGGAGTTAACTATGGCTACACCTTC.

The chain joins TRBV6-6 to TRBJ2-2; 8 positions match TRBD1. The CDR3 spans 16 residues. Looked up from germline, CDR1 is MNHNY and CDR2 is SVGAGI (reference sequence). V gave up 6 bases and J gave up 4 bases; unmatched junction bases: 10. CDR3 bases: TGTGCCAGCAGCCCCCGACAGGGGATGGGCACCGGGGAGCTGTTTTTT. Translated, it gives CASSPRQGMGTGELFF.

The genes are TRBV19 and TRBJ2-7; D call uncertain. CDR3 length: 15 residues. The V end was cut by 6 bases, the J end by 6 bases, with 21 bases between. Looked up from germline, CDR1 is LNHDA and CDR2 is SQIVND (reference sequence). The DNA for the CDR3 is TGTGCCAGTAGCCCCGTACGGGTACCTTATAGCGAGCAGTACTTC. Its protein is CASSPVRVPYSEQYF.

This sequence joins TRBV7-2 and TRBJ2-7, with D perhaps matching TRBD1 (6 bases). With 5 bases removed from V and 2 bases from J, the gap between germline ends came to 19 bases. The V gene's germline CDR1 is SGHTA and CDR2 FQGNSA. The CDR3 runs to 16 residues. The DNA for the CDR3 is TGTGCCAGCAGCCCACAGGGAGCTGGCTACCCCTACGAGCAGTACTTC. The encoded protein is CASSPQGAGYPYEQYF.

The genes are TRBV7-9 and TRBJ2-5; D not certain. This CDR3 has 12 amino acids. Trimming removed 7 bases at V and 5 bases at J, with 11 bases between. Germline-derived CDR1 and CDR2 are SEHNR and FQNEAQ (reference sequence). The CDR3 nucleotides are TGTGCCAGCACCCTTACCCGGGAGACCCAGTACTTC. Its protein is CASTLTRETQYF. The variable domain in full, with the rest retrieved from reference TRBV7-9 and TRBJ2-5, is DTGVSQNPRHKITKRGQNVTFRCDPISEHNRLYWYRQTLGQGPEFLTYFQNEAQLEKSRLLSDRFSAERPKGSFSTLEIQRTEQGDSAMYLCASTLTRETQYFGPGTRLLVL.

The chain is built from TRBV7-2 and TRBJ2-5; D gene ambiguous. Germline V gives CDR1 SGHTA, CDR2 FQGNSA. V lost 1 base and J lost 3, with 6 bases in between. This CDR3 region has 13 residues. CDR3: CASSLGLKETQYF. The CDR3 DNA is TGTGCCAGCAGCTTAGGTCTAAAAGAGACCCAGTACTTC.

This clone was seen only a few times. The genes are TRBV6-2 or TRBV6-3 and TRBJ1-1; D gene uncertain. This CDR3 spans 15 amino acids. CDR1 and CDR2 (germline): MNHEY, SVGEGT. The ends were cut back, 4 bases at V and 4 bases at J, with 16 bases in the middle. CDR3 in amino acids: CASSSPTRFPTEAFF. For the CDR3, the DNA is TGTGCCAGCAGTTCGCCGACTCGGTTCCCCACTGAAGCTTTCTTT.

A few counts support this clone. This chain connects TRBV19 to TRBJ1-1; TRBD1 aligns across 9 bases. The trim removed 6 bases at V and 0 bases at J, leaving 8 bases unmatched. Germline V gene lookup returns CDR1 LNHDA and CDR2 SQIVND (reference sequence). The CDR3 loop spans 16 amino acids. CDR3 in amino acids: CASRPGQGGVNTEAFF. The CDR3 bases are TGTGCCAGTAGGCCGGGACAGGGTGGGGTGAACACTGAAGCTTTCTTT.

The genes are TRBV11-3 and TRBJ1-2; D is perhaps TRBD1 (5 bases). Trimming left V 5 bases short and J 8 bases short, with 15 bases between. Germline V gene data show CDR1 as SGHNT and CDR2 as YENEEA. This CDR3 has 13 amino acids. The CDR3 loop reads CASSPIGEVGYTF. CDR3 nucleotide sequence: TGTGCCAGCAGCCCTATAGGGGAGGTAGGCTACACCTTC. Variable domain in full (rest from reference TRBV11-3 and TRBJ1-2): EAGVVQSPRYKIIEKKQPVAFWCNPISGHNTLYWYLQNLGQGPELLIRYENEEAVDDSQLPKDRFSAERLKGVDSTLKIQPAELGDSAVYLCASSPIGEVGYTFGSGTRLTVV.

The V gene is TRBV7-2, the J gene TRBJ1-6, with D possibly TRBD1 on 5 matching bases. The CDR3 extends over 15 amino acids. Germline-derived CDR1 and CDR2 are SGHTA and FQGNSA. V was trimmed by 5 bases and J by 6 bases, leaving 14 bases between them. The CDR3 here is CASSLSRGSNSPLHF. In nucleotides, the CDR3 is TGTGCCAGCAGCCTCTCCCGGGGGAGTAATTCACCCCTCCACTTT.

The chain is built from TRBV15 and TRBJ1-2; tentatively, D is TRBD1 (6 bases). V lost 3 bases, J lost 0 bases, and 8 bases lay in between. Germline V gene lookup returns CDR1 LNHNV and CDR2 YYDKDF (reference sequence). The CDR3 is made up of 14 amino acids. Here the CDR3 reads CATSSRGANYGYTF. CDR3 DNA sequence: TGTGCCACCAGCAGCAGGGGTGCTAACTATGGCTACACCTTC.